The T cell receptor (beta chain) described here comes from a study of vaccination effects on CD4 cells after COVID-19. In regard to this clone: Its antigen is currently unknown.

ViraFEST expansion of antigen-specific CD4+ T cells with viral peptide pools preceded sequencing. Culture lasted 10 days before CD4+ T cell isolation. All participants had two doses of either the BNT162b2 or mRNA-1273 vaccine. Germline assignment: CDR1 LGHDT and CDR2 YNNKEL (reference sequence). The CDR3 consists of 17 residues. V dropped 1 base and J dropped 1; count of bases not matched to a gene: 9. Measured with immunoSEQ multiplex PCR; TCRdb has only the in-frame clones, and not every one. The top ten hold roughly an eighth of the sample, which has 30,000 to 40,000 clones, about 70% seen once. Sequences were derived from CD4+ T cells from PBMCs cultured with HCoV-229E spike peptides, sampled after COVID-19 vaccination. The TCR sequence derives from a human donor who received a COVID-19 vaccine. The rearrangement links TRBV3-1 (or the pseudogene TRBV3-2) to TRBJ2-5, with TRBD1 identical over 7 bases. CDR3 nucleotide sequence: TGTGCCAGCAGCCAAGTGGTATCGGGACAGCCCCAAGAGACCCAGTACTTC. The encoded protein is CASSQVVSGQPQETQYF.